Shown below are 9 T cell receptor beta chains from a single sample sequenced in a study of OX40 agonist ivuxolimab in advanced cancers. To prepare the library, the immunoSEQ multiplex PCR assay was applied. Entries here come from immuneACCESS through TCRdb and include only in-frame sequences with V and J called. Some clones fail to appear in such tables; in the studies checked, an unresolved V gene covers under half of the shortfall, and the cause of the remainder is unknown. The sample contains approximately 77,000 clones, over 70% of them found a single time. The ten most abundant clones make up 6.9% of the sample. The source material was CD4+ or CD8+ T cells sorted from blood, sampled in a trial of the OX40 agonist ivuxolimab. Receptor source: an adult with an advanced solid tumor such as melanoma, head and neck, liver or kidney cancer.

The V call is TRBV18, the J call TRBJ2-1; no reliable D call. Per the germline V gene, CDR1 is KGHSH and CDR2 is LQKENI. The CDR3 loop spans 13 amino acids. V lost 4 bases and J 7 bases, leaving 11 bases between the germline ends. The DNA for the CDR3 is TGTGCCAGCTCACTTGGTGTTGGAAATGAGCAGTTCTTC. Translating gives CASSLGVGNEQFF.

V and J are TRBV7-5 and TRBJ2-6; whether TRBD1, the table's D call, matches the DNA was not checked. TRBV7-5 is a listed pseudogene. The CDR3 covers 19 residues. The CDR3 region is CARSYGPGQGAGGANVLTF. The CDR3 DNA is TGTGCCAGAAGCTATGGGCCGGGACAGGGGGCTGGTGGGGCCAACGTCCTGACTTTC.

The chain combines TRBV5-1 with TRBJ1-2; 9 bases map to TRBD1. J lost 5 bases, V lost 4 bases, and 15 bases had no gene match. Germline CDR1 and CDR2: SGHRS and YFSETQ. This CDR3 spans 17 amino acids. CDR3 DNA: TGCGCCAGCAGCCCTTGGGGGACCGGGACAGGGCAATATGGCTACACCTTC. This gives the protein CASSPWGTGTGQYGYTF.

This clone was found once. The chain recombines TRBV4-1 with TRBJ2-4; TRBD2 matches 10 bases. J gave up 4 bases and V 0 bases, and 9 bases lay outside the gene matches. The CDR3 length is 18 residues. CDR1 and CDR2 from the germline V gene are MGHRA and YSYEKL. CDR3 amino acids: CASSQDSPSGRGKNIQYF. CDR3 DNA sequence: TGCGCCAGCAGCCAAGATTCCCCCAGCGGGAGGGGGAAAAACATTCAGTACTTC.

The chain has TRBV7-8 and TRBJ2-1; D gene unclear. V shed 5 bases and J shed 0 bases, with 20 bases lying between them. Per germline, CDR1 SGHVS and CDR2 FQNEAQ. The CDR3 is 18 amino acids. CDR3 nucleotide sequence: TGTGCCAGCAGCCGACGAGAGTACAGCGATAGCTCCTACAATGAGCAGTTCTTC. This gives the protein CASSRREYSDSSYNEQFF.

In DNA, the CDR3 is TGTGCCAGCAGTTTGAGCCGACAGGGGGGGTCCTACAATGAGCAGTTCTTC. This encodes CASSLSRQGGSYNEQFF. V and J are TRBV28 and TRBJ2-1, with TRBD1 matching over 9 bases. With V trimmed by 3 bases and J by 1 base, 7 bases remained unmatched. This CDR3 comprises 17 residues. Germline CDR1 is MDHEN and CDR2 is SYDVKM. Full variable domain (outside the CDR3, taken from reference TRBV28 and TRBJ2-1): DVKVTQSSRYLVKRTGEKVFLECVQDMDHENMFWYRQDPGLGLRLIYFSYDVKMKEKGDIPEGYSVSREKKERFSLILESASTNQTSMYLCASSLSRQGGSYNEQFFGPGTRLTVL.

The J gene is TRBJ1-2, the V gene TRBV7-2, with a tentative D call TRBD1 (6 bases). V was clipped by 0 bases and J by 6 bases, with 8 bases between them. This CDR3 is 13 amino acids long. Looked up from germline, CDR1 is SGHTA and CDR2 is FQGNSA. As DNA, the CDR3 is TGTGCCAGCAGCTTAGCGCAGGGGAATGGCTACACCTTC. It specifies CASSLAQGNGYTF.

This chain's CDR3 is CASSTGRRGPSSGNTIYF. CDR3 DNA: TGTGCCAGCAGCACGGGGCGGCGGGGCCCGAGCTCTGGAAACACCATATATTTT. This rearrangement joins TRBV5-8 to TRBJ1-3; D perhaps matches TRBD1 (5 bases). Germline lookup yields CDR1 SGHTS and CDR2 YDEGEE. The V and J ends lost 4 bases and 0 bases respectively, with 20 bases between them. The CDR3 has 18 residues.

V gene TRBV10-1 combines with J gene TRBJ1-2; the D is unclear. CDR3 length: 12 amino acids. V lost 2 bases, J lost 3 bases, and 4 bases lay in between. The V gene's germline CDR1 is WNHNN and CDR2 SYGVQD (reference sequence). Written as DNA, the CDR3 is TGCGCCAGCAGTGAGCCTGACTATGGCTACACCTTC. Its translation is CASSEPDYGYTF.